Below, 30 T cell receptor beta chains from the same sample are listed, as sequenced in a study of control samples from healthy donors and cancer patients. Some clones are missing from TCRdb's copy, which holds only in-frame ones; the method was immunoSEQ multiplex PCR. The repertoire has roughly 74,000 clones, around 94% of them found once; the top ten carry around 5%. Sequencing was carried out using blood. The receptor set was obtained from a woman under 30 in good health.

This chain joins TRBV5-5 and TRBJ1-1, with D unclear. The CDR3 is 14 residues long. Per germline, CDR1 SGHKS and CDR2 YYEKEE (reference sequence). Trimming took 1 base from V and 7 from J, leaving 14 bases between them. CDR3 region: CASSLIEGWGEAFF. The DNA of the CDR3 is TGTGCCAGCAGCTTGATTGAAGGGTGGGGTGAAGCTTTCTTT.

V usage is TRBV27 and J usage is TRBJ2-7; 7 bases are a match to TRBD2. The J segment lost 6 bases and the V segment lost 1 base, leaving 0 bases of the junction unmatched. This CDR3 contains 12 residues. The germline V gene encodes CDR1 MNHEY and CDR2 SMNVEV (reference sequence). The CDR3 loop reads CASSLWGGEQYF. The CDR3 DNA follows: TGTGCCAGCAGTTTATGGGGGGGCGAGCAGTACTTC.

The chain couples TRBV6-5 to TRBJ1-5, with D unresolved. V was shortened by 6 bases and J by 5 bases, with 8 bases between the two germline ends. The length of the CDR3 is 12 residues. Germline V gene data show CDR1 as MNHEY and CDR2 as SVGAGI. The CDR3 nucleotides read TGTGCCAGCAGATCGGGAGATCAGCCCCAGCATTTT. Translation: CASRSGDQPQHF.

J is TRBJ2-2 and V is TRBV9, with D hard to call. The CDR3 has 13 residues. Trimming took 5 bases from V and 6 from J, leaving 11 bases between them. Germline V gene data show CDR1 as SGDLS and CDR2 as YYNGEE. The CDR3 loop is CASSYSASGELFF. The CDR3 DNA sequence: TGTGCCAGCAGTTATTCAGCCTCCGGGGAGCTGTTTTTT.

The J gene is TRBJ1-4, the V gene TRBV5-6; 10 nucleotides line up with TRBD1. The CDR3 totals 16 residues. The V and J ends lost 2 bases and 3 bases, in that order; junction bases with no gene match: 4. Germline CDR1 is SGHDT and CDR2 is YYEEEE. The CDR3 loop is CASSFWDRGANEKLFF. In nucleotides, the CDR3 is TGTGCCAGCAGCTTTTGGGACAGGGGAGCTAATGAAAAACTGTTTTTT.

The CDR3 protein is CASSEEREAQPQHF. DNA for the CDR3: TGTGCCAGCAGTGAAGAGAGGGAGGCCCAGCCCCAGCATTTT. This chain uses TRBV25-1 with TRBJ1-5, with D hard to call. The germline V and J ends were trimmed by 2 bases and 7 bases, with 12 bases remaining between them. CDR1 and CDR2 from the germline V gene are MGHDK and SYGVNS. CDR3 length equals 14 residues.

The CDR3 protein is CASRSTGFQPQHF. In nucleotides, the CDR3 is TGTGCCAGCAGGTCGACAGGCTTTCAGCCCCAGCATTTT. V and J are TRBV12-3 or TRBV12-4 and TRBJ1-5, with a weak D call TRBD1 (6 bases). V was trimmed by 6 bases and J by 6 bases, leaving 12 bases between them. The CDR3 totals 13 residues.

This chain joins TRBV18 and TRBJ1-1, with a tentative D call TRBD1 (6 bases). Germline V gives CDR1 KGHSH, CDR2 LQKENI. CDR3 length: 13 amino acids. Between the trimmed V and J ends, which lost 6 bases and 3 bases, there was a span of 11 bases. The CDR3 sequence is CASSYRVDTEAFF. In DNA form, the CDR3 reads TGTGCCAGCTCGTACAGGGTGGACACTGAAGCTTTCTTT.

This chain links TRBV28 with TRBJ2-2, with TRBD2 identical over 8 bases. V trimming: 5 bases; J trimming: 4 bases; junction bases outside the gene matches: 6. This CDR3 has 15 amino acids. Germline V gene data show CDR1 as MDHEN and CDR2 as SYDVKM. The CDR3 sequence is CASSGRGGPTGELFF. For the CDR3, the DNA is TGTGCCAGCAGTGGACGGGGGGGCCCCACCGGGGAGCTGTTTTTT.

V and J are TRBV5-6 and TRBJ1-1, with D unclear. CDR1 is SGHDT and CDR2 is YYEEEE in the germline V gene. The V gene lost 1 base and the J gene lost 5 bases, with 12 bases spanning the gap. This CDR3 has 14 residues. CDR3 region: CASSLYSGMTEAFF. In DNA, the CDR3 is TGTGCCAGCAGCTTGTACAGTGGGATGACTGAAGCTTTCTTT.

This clone was observed a single time. The chain uses TRBV19 and TRBJ1-5; D might be TRBD1 (5 bases). The germline gives CDR1 LNHDA, CDR2 SQIVND (reference sequence). V lost 8 bases and J lost 0, with 11 bases in between. The CDR3 covers 14 residues. DNA of the CDR3: TGTGCCAGTGCCTGGGGGGGTAGCAATCAGCCCCAGCATTTT. It specifies CASAWGGSNQPQHF.

The CDR3 sequence: CASSPNTEAFF. The CDR3 DNA reads as TGTGCCAGCAGTCCAAACACTGAAGCTTTCTTT. The chain combines TRBV28 with TRBJ1-1; D gene unclear. Trimming pared 5 bases from V and 2 bases from J, leaving 3 bases between. Germline V gives CDR1 MDHEN, CDR2 SYDVKM. The CDR3 consists of 11 residues.

A single count supports this clone. The CDR3 loop is CASSSGLAGVKDTQYF. The DNA for the CDR3 is TGTGCCAGCAGTTCCGGACTAGCGGGAGTCAAGGATACGCAGTATTTT. This chain connects TRBV28 to TRBJ2-3; the match to TRBD2 covers 13 bases. This CDR3 comprises 16 residues. J gave up 6 bases and V 4 bases, and 7 bases lay outside the gene matches. Per germline, CDR1 MDHEN and CDR2 SYDVKM.

The rearrangement joins TRBV27 to TRBJ2-1; 9 bases match TRBD1. The V gene end was trimmed by 3 bases and the J gene end by 6 bases; junction bases not matched to a gene: 6. Germline V gene lookup returns CDR1 MNHEY and CDR2 SMNVEV (reference sequence). This CDR3 region has 15 residues. CDR3: CASSFWRQGVNEQFF. The DNA of the CDR3 is TGTGCCAGCAGTTTTTGGAGACAGGGGGTCAATGAGCAGTTCTTC.

The chain recombines TRBV10-1 with TRBJ2-3, with D tentatively TRBD1 or TRBD2 (6 bases each). The germline CDR1 and CDR2 sequences are WNHNN and SYGVQD (reference sequence). V was cut by 3 bases and J by 2 bases, with 12 bases left in between. CDR3 size: 15 residues. CDR3 nucleotide sequence: TGCGCCAGCAGTGATGGAGGGGGGCTCACAGATACGCAGTATTTT. It codes for CASSDGGGLTDTQYF.

The rearrangement links TRBV19 to TRBJ2-5; 9 bases are shared with TRBD2. The V gene end was trimmed by 5 bases and the J gene end by 5 bases; junction bases not matched to a gene: 6. The CDR3 runs 14 residues. CDR1 is LNHDA and CDR2 is SQIVND in the germline V gene (reference sequence). The CDR3 protein is CASSSPSGKETQYF. DNA of the CDR3: TGTGCCAGTAGTTCCCCTAGCGGGAAGGAGACCCAGTACTTC.

The chain's CDR3 is CASSIRGRDRTYEQYF. CDR3 DNA sequence: TGTGCCAGTAGTATCCGAGGCCGGGACAGGACTTACGAGCAGTACTTC. The V call is TRBV19, the J call TRBJ2-7, with 8 bases matching TRBD1. The CDR3 sequence is 16 residues long. Trimming removed 3 bases from V and 4 bases from J; junction bases left unmatched: 11. From germline, CDR1 is LNHDA and CDR2 SQIVND (reference sequence).

This chain joins TRBV6-2 or TRBV6-3 and TRBJ1-5; the match to TRBD1 covers 8 bases. J lost 5 bases, V lost 5 bases, and 5 bases had no gene match. There are 14 residues in the CDR3. Germline V CDR1 and CDR2: MNHEY, SVGEGT. The CDR3 coding sequence is TGTGCCAGCAGTACATACAGGGGGTATCAGCCCCAGCATTTT. This sequence encodes CASSTYRGYQPQHF.

The rearrangement links TRBV9 to TRBJ2-1; 8 bases line up with TRBD2. The germline CDR1 and CDR2 sequences are SGDLS and YYNGEE. This CDR3 comprises 16 residues. The trim removed 0 bases at V and 6 bases at J, leaving 8 bases unmatched. CDR3 region: CASSVARVGRGNEQFF. The CDR3 nucleotides read TGTGCCAGCAGCGTAGCTAGGGTCGGGAGGGGCAATGAGCAGTTCTTC. Supplemented by reference TRBV9 and TRBJ2-1, the full variable domain reads DSGVTQTPKHLITATGQRVTLRCSPRSGDLSVYWYQQSLDQGLQFLIQYYNGEERAKGNILERFSAQQFPDLHSELNLSSLELGDSALYFCASSVARVGRGNEQFFGPGTRLTVL.

The J gene is TRBJ1-2, the V gene TRBV4-2; no firm D call. The V end was cut by 1 base, the J end by 4 bases, with 7 bases between. Germline V CDR1 and CDR2: LGHNA, YNFKEQ. This CDR3 comprises 13 residues. CDR3 region: CASSQAVSYGYTF. In DNA, the CDR3 is TGTGCCAGCAGCCAAGCGGTCTCCTATGGCTACACCTTC.

The V and J genes are TRBV11-1 and TRBJ2-1, with no clear D. The V end lost 5 bases, the J end lost 7 bases, and 12 bases lay between the germline ends. CDR1 is SGHAT and CDR2 is FQDESV in the germline V gene (reference sequence). This CDR3 region has 13 residues. The CDR3 nucleotides read TGTGCCAGCAGCAAAGGCGGTACTAATGAGCAGTTCTTC. It codes for CASSKGGTNEQFF.

The rearrangement links TRBV25-1 to TRBJ1-1, with D maybe TRBD1 (5 bases). Per germline, CDR1 MGHDK and CDR2 SYGVNS. Trimming shortened V by 7 bases and J by 6 bases, and 15 bases separated the two germline ends. The CDR3 is made up of 13 amino acids. CDR3 amino acids: CASTPGVKAEAFF. DNA of the CDR3: TGTGCCAGCACCCCGGGGGTAAAGGCTGAAGCTTTCTTT. The full variable domain, completed using reference TRBV25-1 and TRBJ1-1, is EADIYQTPRYLVIGTGKKITLECSQTMGHDKMYWYQQDPGMELHLIHYSYGVNSTEKGDLSSESTVSRIRTEHFPLTLESARPSHTSQYLCASTPGVKAEAFFGQGTRLTVV.

The rearrangement joins TRBV12-3 or TRBV12-4 to TRBJ1-2; the D is unclear. The length of the CDR3 is 11 residues. V gave up 6 bases and J gave up 1 base, with 3 bases separating them. The CDR3 DNA is TGTGCCAGCAGGGTTAACTATGGCTACACCTTC. Protein product: CASRVNYGYTF.

The chain uses TRBV27 and TRBJ1-1, with D unclear. Trimming pared 6 bases from V and 2 bases from J, leaving 13 bases between. The CDR3 spans 14 residues. The germline CDR1 and CDR2 sequences are MNHEY and SMNVEV (reference sequence). This CDR3 reads CASSRREANTEAFF. CDR3 bases: TGTGCCAGCAGCCGCCGGGAAGCAAACACTGAAGCTTTCTTT.

The rearrangement joins TRBV6-5 to TRBJ1-1; perhaps TRBD1 as D (5 bases). V lost 8 bases and J lost 5, with 18 bases in between. Per the germline V gene, CDR1 is MNHEY and CDR2 is SVGAGI. This CDR3 has 14 residues. CDR3 DNA sequence: TGTGCCAGCGTTTTAGCGGGGGGATGGACTGAAGCTTTCTTT. The encoded protein is CASVLAGGWTEAFF.

The V gene is TRBV28, the J gene TRBJ2-7, with D perhaps TRBD2 (5 bases). This CDR3 contains 15 residues. Trimming cost V 2 bases and J 2 bases, with 13 bases left between them. Germline V gives CDR1 MDHEN, CDR2 SYDVKM. DNA of the CDR3: TGTGCCAGCAGTTTAACGGGATCTAGACCCTACGAGCAGTACTTC. It is translated as CASSLTGSRPYEQYF.

The J gene is TRBJ2-1, the V gene TRBV6-2 or TRBV6-3, with no clear D. The V and J ends lost 2 bases and 6 bases respectively, with 8 bases between them. Per germline, CDR1 MNHEY and CDR2 SVGEGT. The CDR3 contains 13 residues. CDR3 region: CASSYADRNEQFF. The CDR3 DNA is TGTGCCAGCAGTTACGCGGACCGCAATGAGCAGTTCTTC.

This clone was found once. The chain carries TRBV5-6 and TRBJ2-5; 11 bases are a match to TRBD2. From germline, CDR1 is SGHDT and CDR2 YYEEEE. The CDR3 consists of 17 residues. V gave up 1 base and J gave up 8 bases; unmatched junction bases: 13. CDR3 in amino acids: CASSLKLAGGHKKTQYF. The DNA for the CDR3 is TGTGCCAGCAGCTTGAAGCTAGCGGGGGGTCACAAGAAAACCCAGTACTTC.

The chain employs TRBV28 and TRBJ2-7; no reliable D call. V lost 6 bases and J lost 1, with 19 bases in between. The CDR3 consists of 16 residues. Germline V lookup: CDR1 MDHEN, CDR2 SYDVKM. The CDR3 DNA follows: TGTGCCAGCAGAAACTCCGGACCAACCACGTCCTACGAGCAGTACTTC. The encoded protein is CASRNSGPTTSYEQYF.

The chain combines TRBV19 with TRBJ2-3; 11 bases agree with TRBD2. V lost 5 bases to trimming and J lost 5 bases; unmatched junction nucleotides: 6. The germline CDR1 and CDR2 sequences are LNHDA and SQIVND (reference sequence). This CDR3 has 15 amino acids. CDR3 coding DNA: TGTGCCAGTAGTGTTAGCGGGGGGGCTGGAGATACGCAGTATTTT. It specifies CASSVSGGAGDTQYF.